This T cell receptor beta chain emerged from a study of human T cells and chemical hapten exposure. About the study: There were weekly diphenylcyclopropenone doses to the scalp for patients throughout the approximately 25-week study.

The CDR3 is 15 residues long. The V segment lost 6 bases and the J segment 4 bases; nucleotides outside the gene matches: 6. Germline CDR1 reads MDHEN; CDR2 reads SYDVKM. Time point described: pre-sensitization, week 0. Treatment denoted: therapeutic diphenylcyclopropenone sensitization with weekly scalp DPC. As for this clonotype: The target antigen is unknown.

Attachment of unique molecular identifiers to individual cDNA molecules was performed in the library. MiXCR, run by TCRdb on the RACE reads, gives a single entry per CDR3 protein. The top ten hold around 2.6% of the sample, which has more than 300,000 distinct CDR3 sequences, 5.1% seen once. Findings and caveats of the study: Expanded TCRs clustered into significantly more large CDR3 similarity groups than controls, the analysis revealed. Having alopecia, donors may respond immunologically unlike healthy people.

The material was whole blood, obtained in connection with sensitization to the hapten diphenylcyclopropenone (DPC). The V call is TRBV28, the J call TRBJ1-5; 10 bases map to TRBD1. This clonotype was sampled from a woman aged 45-59 years with alopecia areata. Some clones in this sample may be carry-over from other donors' samples. The CDR3: CASRWDRGENQPQHF. CDR3 sequence (DNA): TGTGCCAGCAGGTGGGACAGGGGCGAGAATCAGCCCCAGCATTTT.